The 14 T cell receptor beta chains in this list originate from one sample, sequenced in a study of blood T cell repertoires in COVID-19. The data were produced by immunoSEQ multiplex PCR, yet TCRdb's version contains in-frame clones alone and is incomplete. This repertoire shows around 100,000 clones, around 90% found once; its top ten account for 2.5% to 3.5%. The material sequenced was peripheral blood. These receptors were taken from a man aged 45-65 years with COVID-19, enrolled during active disease.

The chain employs TRBV14 and TRBJ1-2, with 8 bases fitting TRBD1. Germline V lookup: CDR1 SGHDN, CDR2 FVKESK. V was pared by 0 bases and J by 8 bases, with 11 bases of the junction left unmatched. This CDR3 has 16 residues. This chain's CDR3 is CASSQDRSRTGIGYTF. CDR3 nucleotides: TGTGCCAGCAGCCAAGATAGAAGTAGGACAGGGATCGGCTACACCTTC.

This clone appeared a single time. V gene TRBV5-4 combines with J gene TRBJ1-2; 7 nucleotides align to TRBD1. There are 14 residues in the CDR3. From germline, CDR1 is SGHNT and CDR2 YYREEE (reference sequence). Unmatched junction bases numbered 4, after V lost 2 bases and J lost 3 bases. In DNA form, the CDR3 reads TGTGCCAGCAGCTTCGGGACAGAATACTATGGCTACACCTTC. Translated, it gives CASSFGTEYYGYTF.

The chain is built from TRBV11-3 and TRBJ2-3; 8 bases are a match to TRBD2. Germline V gives CDR1 SGHNT, CDR2 YENEEA. This CDR3 region has 18 residues. Trimming removed 4 bases from V and 1 base from J; junction bases left unmatched: 13. DNA of the CDR3: TGTGCCAGCAGCTCCTCTCGGGGGGGCGGGTTGCGCACAGATACGCAGTATTTT. Translation: CASSSSRGGGLRTDTQYF.

CDR3 amino acids: CASSLDQGTTYEQYF. The CDR3 DNA is TGCGCCAGCAGCTTGGATCAGGGGACCACCTACGAGCAGTACTTC. The gene calls are TRBV5-1 and TRBJ2-7; D may be TRBD1 (6 bases). Trimming shortened V by 0 bases and J by 2 bases, and 12 bases separated the two germline ends. Germline CDR1 is SGHRS and CDR2 is YFSETQ. The CDR3 extends over 15 amino acids. Filled out from reference TRBV5-1 and TRBJ2-7, the complete variable domain reads KAGVTQTPRYLIKTRGQQVTLSCSPISGHRSVSWYQQTPGQGLQFLFEYFSETQRNKGNFPGRFSGRQFSNSRSEMNVSTLELGDSALYLCASSLDQGTTYEQYFGPGTRLTVT.

The chain is built from TRBV5-4 and TRBJ1-1, with D hard to call. CDR1 is SGHNT and CDR2 is YYREEE in the germline V gene (reference sequence). Between the trimmed V and J ends, which lost 0 bases and 7 bases, there was a span of 10 bases. The CDR3 is made up of 13 amino acids. DNA for the CDR3: TGTGCCAGCAGCTTGGAACTCCACAGTGAAGCTTTCTTT. Amino acid sequence: CASSLELHSEAFF.

The V call is TRBV5-1, the J call TRBJ1-4, with 9 bases identical to TRBD1. Germline trimming cut 4 bases from V and 12 bases from J; bases unmatched to any gene: 7. The CDR3 covers 13 residues. Per germline, CDR1 SGHRS and CDR2 YFSETQ. CDR3 nucleotide sequence: TGCGCCAGCAGCCCGGGACAGGGTCATCAACTGTTTTTT. As protein: CASSPGQGHQLFF. The variable domain in full, with the rest retrieved from reference TRBV5-1 and TRBJ1-4, is KAGVTQTPRYLIKTRGQQVTLSCSPISGHRSVSWYQQTPGQGLQFLFEYFSETQRNKGNFPGRFSGRQFSNSRSEMNVSTLELGDSALYLCASSPGQGHQLFFGSGTQLSVL.

This rearrangement joins TRBV6-6 to TRBJ2-6; TRBD2 matches 14 bases. CDR3 length: 19 amino acids. Germline V gives CDR1 MNHNY, CDR2 SVGAGI (reference sequence). The V gene end was trimmed by 6 bases and the J gene end by 0 bases; junction bases not matched to a gene: 7. The CDR3 DNA reads TGTGCCAGCAGACGACTAGCGGGGGGGATGACCTCTGGGGCCAACGTCCTGACTTTC. Translated, it gives CASRRLAGGMTSGANVLTF.

This chain connects TRBV30 to TRBJ2-2; TRBD1 aligns across 9 bases. Germline lookup yields CDR1 GTSNPN and CDR2 SVGIG (reference sequence). V shed 2 bases, J shed 7 bases, and the junction held 5 bases outside the gene matches. CDR3 length: 14 amino acids. CDR3 sequence: CAWSRTGVIGELFF. The CDR3 coding sequence is TGTGCCTGGAGTAGGACAGGGGTGATCGGGGAGCTGTTTTTT.

This rearrangement joins TRBV20-1 to TRBJ1-6; D possibly corresponds to TRBD1 (5 bases). Trimming left V 3 bases short and J 9 bases short, with 18 bases between. This CDR3 is 15 amino acids long. The germline CDR1 and CDR2 sequences are DFQATT and SNEGSKA (reference sequence). This chain's CDR3 is CSASPGHTLSSPLHF. The DNA for the CDR3 is TGCAGTGCTAGTCCCGGACACACACTGAGTTCACCCCTCCACTTT.

The rearrangement joins TRBV30 to TRBJ2-7; TRBD2 is a possible D gene (5 bases). The CDR3 loop spans 14 amino acids. Trimming took off 0 bases at V and 2 bases at J, with 11 bases between the two ends. CDR1 is GTSNPN, CDR2 SVGIG, per germline (reference sequence). For the CDR3, the DNA is TGTGCCTGGAGTGTATTGTCACTAGCCTACGAGCAGTACTTC. Translation: CAWSVLSLAYEQYF.

DNA of the CDR3: TGTGCCAGCAGACCCAGGGCCATGAACACTGAAGCTTTCTTT. Its protein product is CASRPRAMNTEAFF. The chain joins TRBV5-4 to TRBJ1-1; TRBD1 is a possible D gene (5 bases). There are 14 residues in the CDR3. Germline V gives CDR1 SGHNT, CDR2 YYREEE (reference sequence). Trimming took 5 bases from V and 0 from J, leaving 11 bases between them.

The chain couples TRBV20-1 to TRBJ2-1; D remains ambiguous. Per germline, CDR1 DFQATT and CDR2 SNEGSKA (reference sequence). This CDR3 spans 11 amino acids. V was shortened by 1 base and J by 8 bases, with 6 bases between the two germline ends. In nucleotides, the CDR3 is TGCAGTGCTAGAGTCCGAGATGAGCAGTTCTTC. Its protein product is CSARVRDEQFF.

The chain links TRBV5-1 to TRBJ1-2; D is ambiguous. The germline V gene encodes CDR1 SGHRS and CDR2 YFSETQ. The CDR3 runs to 12 residues. V was shortened by 5 bases and J by 4 bases, with 9 bases between the two germline ends. Here the CDR3 reads CASSLNSYGYTF. The CDR3 DNA reads as TGCGCCAGCAGTCTTAACAGCTATGGCTACACCTTC.

This clone was counted only a few times. This chain connects TRBV15 to TRBJ1-2; D gene unclear. Germline V gives CDR1 LNHNV, CDR2 YYDKDF (reference sequence). The CDR3 covers 13 residues. Trimming took off 0 bases at V and 5 bases at J, with 7 bases between the two ends. The CDR3 coding sequence is TGTGCCACCAGCAGAGATCCTGCGTATGGCTACACCTTC. This encodes CATSRDPAYGYTF.